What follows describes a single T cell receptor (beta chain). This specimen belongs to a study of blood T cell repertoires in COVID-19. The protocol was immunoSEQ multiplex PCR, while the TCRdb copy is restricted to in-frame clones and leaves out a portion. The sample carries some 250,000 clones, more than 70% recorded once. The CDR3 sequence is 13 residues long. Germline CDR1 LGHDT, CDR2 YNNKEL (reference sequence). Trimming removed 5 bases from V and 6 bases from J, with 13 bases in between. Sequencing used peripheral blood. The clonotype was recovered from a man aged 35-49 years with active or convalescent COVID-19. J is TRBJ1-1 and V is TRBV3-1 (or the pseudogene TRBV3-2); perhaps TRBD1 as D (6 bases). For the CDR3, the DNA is TGTGCCAGCAGCTTCTACAGGGACGCTGAAGCTTTCTTT. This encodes CASSFYRDAEAFF.